The rows below give T cell receptor beta chains drawn from one sample of a study of a mutant IDH1 vaccine in newly diagnosed glioma. Antigens for these TCRs are unknown. Clones were sequenced by immunoSEQ multiplex PCR, and TCRdb holds only the in-frame ones, with some missing. The sample includes about 65,000 clones, around 84% of them seen just once. Here the sequenced sample was PBMCs, taken from a glioma patient whose treatment included an IDH1 peptide vaccine. These receptor sequences come from a man aged 25-40 years with glioma. The CDR3 runs from the conserved cysteine through the conserved F or W. The D gene is left open where the match is weak. A row's size may be missing; if present it is once, few, many or a size class.

abundance: -
v_gene: TRBV10-1
j_gene: TRBJ2-2
d_gene: TRBD1
CDR3nt: TGCGCCAGCTCGACAGGGGGTTACACCGGGGAGCTGTTTTTT
CDR3aa: CASSTGGYTGELFF

abundance: -
v_gene: TRBV27
j_gene: TRBJ1-1
d_gene: -
CDR3nt: TGTGCCAGCAGTGCCCTTCGGGGCATGAACACTGAAGCTTTCTTT
CDR3aa: CASSALRGMNTEAFF

abundance: -
v_gene: TRBV4-1
j_gene: TRBJ1-1
d_gene: -
CDR3nt: TGCGCCAGCAGCCAAGATCAAAATTGGCCCTTTGTGAGCACTGAAGCTTTCTTT
CDR3aa: CASSQDQNWPFVSTEAFF

abundance: -
v_gene: TRBV7-9
j_gene: TRBJ1-1
d_gene: -
CDR3nt: TGTGCCACCCTAACAGGGCCGAACACTGAAGCTTTCTTT
CDR3aa: CATLTGPNTEAFF

abundance: -
v_gene: TRBV9
j_gene: TRBJ1-2
d_gene: -
CDR3nt: TGTGCCAGCAGCGTAAACTATGGCTACACCTTC
CDR3aa: CASSVNYGYTF

abundance: once
v_gene: TRBV28
j_gene: TRBJ1-5
d_gene: -
CDR3nt: TGTGCCAGCAGGGCCGACGCCGGAGGTCAGCCCCAGCATTTT
CDR3aa: CASRADAGGQPQHF

abundance: -
v_gene: TRBV4-1
j_gene: TRBJ2-3
d_gene: -
CDR3nt: TGCGCCAGCAGCCAAGGGAAGGGGGGCCCAGATACGCAGTATTTT
CDR3aa: CASSQGKGGPDTQYF

abundance: -
v_gene: TRBV9
j_gene: TRBJ1-5
d_gene: -
CDR3nt: TGTGCCAGCAGCCCTTTCGTTAGCAATCAGCCCCAGCATTTT
CDR3aa: CASSPFVSNQPQHF

abundance: -
v_gene: TRBV27
j_gene: TRBJ1-5
d_gene: TRBD1
CDR3nt: TGTGCCAGCAGTTCCAGGGGGCGAGGTCAGCCCCAGCATTTT
CDR3aa: CASSSRGRGQPQHF

abundance: -
v_gene: TRBV6-4
j_gene: TRBJ2-5
d_gene: TRBD2
CDR3nt: TGTGCCAGCACCCCCGGACTAGCGGGGGGCCACAAGGGGACCCAGTACTTC
CDR3aa: CASTPGLAGGHKGTQYF

abundance: -
v_gene: TRBV6-5
j_gene: TRBJ2-2
d_gene: TRBD1
CDR3nt: TGTGCCAGCATCAAGACAGGGTCAACCGGGGAGCTGTTTTTT
CDR3aa: CASIKTGSTGELFF

abundance: few
v_gene: TRBV5-1
j_gene: TRBJ1-6
d_gene: TRBD1
CDR3nt: TGCGCCAGCAGTCACAGGGGGCAGGATTCACCCCTCCACTTT
CDR3aa: CASSHRGQDSPLHF

abundance: -
v_gene: TRBV6-1
j_gene: TRBJ2-3
d_gene: TRBD2
CDR3nt: TGTGCCAGCAGTGAAGCAGCGGGGGTAGATACGCAGTATTTT
CDR3aa: CASSEAAGVDTQYF

abundance: -
v_gene: TRBV30
j_gene: TRBJ2-1
d_gene: -
CDR3nt: TGTGCCTGGAGTGTAACCGGGTACAATGAGCAGTTCTTC
CDR3aa: CAWSVTGYNEQFF

abundance: -
v_gene: TRBV21-1
j_gene: TRBJ1-5
d_gene: -
CDR3nt: TGTGCCAGCAACCTACTGCGTTTTGAGAGGGTCGGATGTCAGCCCCAGCATTTT
CDR3aa: CASNLLRFERVGCQPQHF

abundance: -
v_gene: TRBV5-5
j_gene: TRBJ2-1
d_gene: -
CDR3nt: TGTGCCAGCAGCTTGGAGAGCACCTACAATGAGCAGTTCTTC
CDR3aa: CASSLESTYNEQFF

abundance: -
v_gene: TRBV4-2
j_gene: TRBJ1-3
d_gene: TRBD1
CDR3nt: TGTGCCAGCAGCCAAGGGAGGTCGACAGGGGGACTTTTGGGTGGAAACACCATATATTTT
CDR3aa: CASSQGRSTGGLLGGNTIYF

abundance: -
v_gene: TRBV6-6
j_gene: TRBJ1-2
d_gene: TRBD1
CDR3nt: TGTGCCAGCAGTACTCGAACCGGGACAGGCTATGGCTACACCTTC
CDR3aa: CASSTRTGTGYGYTF

abundance: -
v_gene: TRBV9
j_gene: TRBJ2-2
d_gene: TRBD2
CDR3nt: TGTGCCAGCAGCGGGACTAGCGGGGCCGGGGAGCTGTTTTTT
CDR3aa: CASSGTSGAGELFF

abundance: -
v_gene: TRBV5-1
j_gene: TRBJ2-7
d_gene: -
CDR3nt: TGCGCCAGCAGCTTGGCTGGGCCGGGGTATAACGAGCAGTACTTC
CDR3aa: CASSLAGPGYNEQYF

abundance: -
v_gene: TRBV9
j_gene: TRBJ2-6
d_gene: -
CDR3nt: TGTGCCAGCAGCGCCCGGGCTGGGGCCAACGTCCTGACTTTC
CDR3aa: CASSARAGANVLTF

abundance: -
v_gene: TRBV5-1
j_gene: TRBJ2-3
d_gene: -
CDR3nt: TGCGCCAGCAGCTTCCAGGGCACAGATACGCAGTATTTT
CDR3aa: CASSFQGTDTQYF

abundance: -
v_gene: TRBV5-1
j_gene: TRBJ1-2
d_gene: -
CDR3nt: TGCGCCAGCAGCTTGGGAGGGGGTGGCGGCTACACCTTC
CDR3aa: CASSLGGGGGYTF

abundance: -
v_gene: TRBV7-2
j_gene: TRBJ2-4
d_gene: -
CDR3nt: TGTGCCAGCCACCAGGGAGTCAAAAACATTCAGTACTTC
CDR3aa: CASHQGVKNIQYF

abundance: -
v_gene: TRBV4-1
j_gene: TRBJ2-1
d_gene: TRBD2
CDR3nt: TGCGCCAGCAGCCAATCTAGCGGAGAGATCTACAATGAGCAGTTCTTC
CDR3aa: CASSQSSGEIYNEQFF

abundance: -
v_gene: TRBV29-1
j_gene: TRBJ2-5
d_gene: -
CDR3nt: TGCAGCGTTGCCCCGGGAGCGGGCCTTCGCCAGACCCAGTACTTC
CDR3aa: CSVAPGAGLRQTQYF

abundance: -
v_gene: TRBV9
j_gene: TRBJ1-2
d_gene: TRBD1
CDR3nt: TGTGCCAGCAGCGTAGCGGGCAGGGGGCTCGGCTACACCTTC
CDR3aa: CASSVAGRGLGYTF